This TCR beta chain was captured by sequencing in a study of CD8 T cells in Susac syndrome (dated 2019 in TCRdb). Some background on the complete study: Whether CD8+ T cell activation and differentiation in Susac syndrome was antigen driven was tested using repertoire sequencing. The clonality of the CD8+ T cell repertoire was compared across 12 healthy donors, around 14 Susac syndrome patients and fewer than 16 multiple sclerosis patients. Points the paper makes about the study in general: The TCR sequencing and HLA analysis was acknowledged to have included a relatively small number of individuals.

RNA was extracted using the RNeasy kit, and roughly 0.5 to 1 microgram was reverse transcribed with random hexamers. The immunoSEQ multiplex PCR assay, covering 54 Vbeta and 13 Jbeta segments, was used to amplify TCR beta CDR3 regions. PCR amplification bias was corrected by using a synthetic template baseline for primer optimization and computational correction. On the authors' methods: Reads were annotated to V, D and J genes per IMGT and analyzed with immunoSEQ Analyzer, keeping only productive sequences. Clonality was calculated as one minus the Shannon entropy normalized by log2 of the number of productive unique sequences. Public and private clones were assessed among the 100 most prevalent clones of each patient and control. Clones were defined as Susac-specific if absent from the healthy and MS cohorts, from 900 to 1,200 published viral clones and from other ImmuneACCESS disease sequences. The public sequencing data were trimmed at Q25 with fastp and processed into clonotypes with MiXCR by TCRdb, which kept only in-frame beta chains. Every distinct CDR3 protein forms one entry, paired with its most common genes and DNA. Clone size and V and J calls follow TCRdb, not the original study. The sample yields fewer than 85,000 distinct CDR3 sequences; just under 95% were counted once. 0.35% to 0.5% of the sample rests with the top ten.

High-throughput TCR beta sequencing profiled peripheral blood CD8+ and CD4+ T cells from healthy donors, Susac syndrome patients and multiple sclerosis patients. Treatment-naive patients with stable or active relapsing-remitting disease fulfilling revised McDonald criteria were used as multiple sclerosis controls. Bulk CD8+ and CD4+ T cells were purified magnetically by negative isolation, whereas CD8+ TEMRA cells were enriched by FACS. Blood was collected in EDTA tubes and processed within 24 hours, with PBMCs isolated through density gradient centrifugation. PBMCs destined for TCR sequencing were cryopreserved in liquid nitrogen and later thawed in a 37 °C water bath. A purity of at least 90% was achieved for sorted or isolated CD4+, CD8+ and CD8+ TEMRA cells. As for this clonotype: Its antigen is still unknown. Base qualities are not provided; no much larger clone lies one nucleotide away.

Per the germline V gene, SQVTM is the CDR1 and ANQGSEA is the CDR2. V trim: 0 bases; J trim: 8 bases; unmatched bases: 9. From the cysteine up to the phenylalanine, the CDR3 has a length of 14 residues. The read is trimmed to its CDR3 DNA, 42 bases read in frame from base 1. The source is a human donor with multiple sclerosis. Input material: CD8+ T cells from PBMCs. The chain was built from TRBV29-1 and TRBJ1-2; TRBD1 aligns with 7 central bases. CDR3 protein: CSVEESEGAGGYTF. In nucleotide form, the sequence is TGCAGCGTTGAAGAAAGTGAGGGGGCGGGGGGCTACACCTTC.